This T cell receptor (beta chain) was observed in a study of tumor and adjacent non-tumor tissue in lung cancer. RNA was extracted from bulk tissue without any cell sorting. More than 3 cm separated this lung sample from the edge of the tumor. There are 15 residues in the CDR3. The germline gives CDR1 SGHAT, CDR2 FQNNGV. As regards this clonotype: At one end, the junction sequence differs from germline, possibly due to a read error.

The library came from three nested PCR rounds adapted from ARM-PCR protocols. TCRdb reprocessed the multiplex PCR reads via MiXCR and lists one record per CDR3 protein. The sample includes 77,000 or so distinct CDR3 sequences, about 80% of them seen just once. The V call is TRBV11-2, the J call TRBJ2-5; 7 bases are a match to TRBD1. The TCR comes from a man aged 70 or older with non-small cell lung cancer. What was sequenced was distant non-tumor lung tissue. CDR3 residues: CASSPGTVGQETHNF. CDR3 coding DNA: TGCGCCAGCAGCCCGGGGACAGTTGGGCAAGAGACCCACAACTTC.